A single sample is the source of the 27 T cell receptor beta chains below, sequenced in a study of CD8 T cells in Susac syndrome. Random hexamers were used to reverse transcribe the RNA input (0.5 to 1 ug). TCRdb re-called the immunoSEQ multiplex PCR reads with MiXCR, one entry per CDR3 protein. The sample carries roughly 140,000 distinct CDR3 sequences, nearly 97% recorded once. The material sequenced was CD8+ T cells from PBMCs. Receptors originate from a human donor with multiple sclerosis.

V is TRBV25-1 and J is TRBJ2-5; the D gene is possibly TRBD2 (6 bases). Germline V gene sequence: CDR1 MGHDK, CDR2 SYGVNS. CDR3 length: 12 residues. Trimming took 8 bases from V and 0 from J, leaving 7 bases between them. In DNA form, the CDR3 reads TGTGCCAGCGGGGGGTACCAAGAGACCCAGTACTTC. This gives the protein CASGGYQETQYF.

This rearrangement joins TRBV9 to TRBJ2-3; 8 bases match TRBD1. In germline, CDR1 is SGDLS, CDR2 YYNGEE. The V segment lost 3 bases and the J segment 4 bases; nucleotides outside the gene matches: 16. The CDR3 covers 18 residues. CDR3: CASSAGTGPRLGADTQYF. The CDR3 nucleotides are TGTGCCAGCAGCGCAGGGACAGGCCCTCGTCTCGGGGCAGATACGCAGTATTTT. Complete variable domain (other parts from reference TRBV9 and TRBJ2-3): DSGVTQTPKHLITATGQRVTLRCSPRSGDLSVYWYQQSLDQGLQFLIQYYNGEERAKGNILERFSAQQFPDLHSELNLSSLELGDSALYFCASSAGTGPRLGADTQYFGPGTRLTVL.

The chain joins TRBV14 to TRBJ2-5, with a tentative D call TRBD1 (7 bases). This CDR3 contains 17 residues. CDR1 and CDR2 from the germline V gene are SGHDN and FVKESK. Trimming left V 4 bases short and J 2 bases short, with 20 bases between. DNA for the CDR3: TGTGCCAGCAGCCGGAGGGAGTTGACAGGGCTTCAAGAGACCCAGTACTTC. Amino acids: CASSRRELTGLQETQYF.

The chain uses TRBV27 and TRBJ2-5; D is possibly TRBD1 or TRBD2 (5 bases each). Germline loops: CDR1 MNHEY, CDR2 SMNVEV (reference sequence). This CDR3 is 13 amino acids long. V dropped 6 bases and J dropped 5 bases, with 13 bases sitting between them. The CDR3 nucleotides are TGTGCCAGCAGCAGAGGGGTGTCGGAGACCCAGTACTTC. This translates into CASSRGVSETQYF.

CDR3 residues: CSAYSTEEDHYGYTF. Written as DNA, the CDR3 is TGCAGTGCTTACTCCACGGAGGAGGATCACTATGGCTACACCTTC. The chain couples TRBV20-1 to TRBJ1-2; no reliable D call. The length of the CDR3 is 15 residues. Germline V CDR1 and CDR2: DFQATT, SNEGSKA (reference sequence). V lost 5 bases and J lost 3, with 19 bases in between.

The table lists this clonotype with a count of one. V and J are TRBV3-1 and TRBJ2-2; maybe TRBD1 (5 bases). CDR1 LGHDT and CDR2 YNNKEL come from the germline V gene (reference sequence). Trimming pared 8 bases from V and 4 bases from J, leaving 8 bases between. The CDR3 is 12 amino acids. The CDR3 region is CASLQGTGELFF. In DNA form, the CDR3 reads TGTGCCAGCCTCCAGGGCACCGGGGAGCTGTTTTTT.

The chain joins TRBV9 to TRBJ2-1; perhaps TRBD2 as D (7 bases). This CDR3 has 17 amino acids. With 1 base removed from V and 9 bases from J, the gap between germline ends came to 23 bases. Germline loops: CDR1 SGDLS, CDR2 YYNGEE. CDR3: CASSVPRKGGPVSEQFF. The CDR3 DNA is TGTGCCAGCAGCGTACCCCGTAAGGGGGGGCCGGTTTCTGAGCAGTTCTTC.

V gene TRBV5-6 combines with J gene TRBJ1-2, with unresolved D. In germline, CDR1 is SGHDT, CDR2 YYEEEE. Trimming stripped 1 base from V and 4 bases from J, with 17 bases between. The CDR3 is made up of 16 amino acids. CDR3 DNA sequence: TGTGCCAGCAGCTTGAAGGCAGGCACAACGATCTATGGCTACACCTTC. This gives the protein CASSLKAGTTIYGYTF.

The chain joins TRBV6-6 to TRBJ2-5; 11 nucleotides match TRBD2. After removal of 8 bases from V and 4 bases from J, the junction contained 6 bases not matched to a gene. CDR3 length: 14 residues. Germline V gene data show CDR1 as MNHNY and CDR2 as SVGAGI (reference sequence). CDR3 DNA: TGTGCCAGCGGAATAGCGGGGGGGAGAGAGACCCAGTACTTC. Amino acid sequence: CASGIAGGRETQYF.

The V gene is TRBV2, the J gene TRBJ1-1; weak D call: TRBD1 (5 bases). Germline CDR1 SNHLY, CDR2 FYNNEI. V was pared by 9 bases and J by 1 base, with 12 bases between. The CDR3 sequence is 13 residues long. The CDR3 loop is CARPGSQNTEAFF. The CDR3 bases are TGTGCCAGGCCAGGGAGCCAGAACACTGAAGCTTTCTTT.

J is TRBJ2-7 and V is TRBV30; 7 bases agree with TRBD1. CDR1 GTSNPN and CDR2 SVGIG come from the germline V gene (reference sequence). The CDR3 contains 13 residues. With V trimmed by 1 base and J by 4 bases, 4 bases remained unmatched. CDR3 bases: TGTGCCTGGAGTGGGGGACAGATTTACGAGCAGTACTTC. Protein sequence: CAWSGGQIYEQYF.

CDR3 in DNA: TGCAGTGCTAGAGGGCAGGGGAGCAATCAGCCCCAGCATTTT. This encodes CSARGQGSNQPQHF. The chain employs TRBV20-1 and TRBJ1-5; D might be TRBD1 (6 bases). This CDR3 comprises 14 residues. Per the germline V gene, CDR1 is DFQATT and CDR2 is SNEGSKA (reference sequence). Trimming left V 1 base short and J 1 base short, with 8 bases between.

The chain combines TRBV19 with TRBJ1-2, with D unresolved. V was cut by 3 bases and J by 4 bases, with 12 bases left in between. The CDR3 consists of 14 residues. Germline CDR1 and CDR2: LNHDA and SQIVND (reference sequence). CDR3 DNA: TGTGCCAGTAGTATGGGAGGGCCGAGCTATGGCTACACCTTC. Protein product: CASSMGGPSYGYTF.

The chain links TRBV20-1 to TRBJ2-1; D is possibly TRBD2 (6 bases). V shed 4 bases and J shed 4 bases, with 14 bases lying between them. This CDR3 has 14 amino acids. Germline V gene sequence: CDR1 DFQATT, CDR2 SNEGSKA (reference sequence). In DNA form, the CDR3 reads TGCAGTGCTACCCTTGGGGGGAAGTACAATGAGCAGTTCTTC. Translating gives CSATLGGKYNEQFF.

This sequence joins TRBV3-1 and TRBJ2-1, with 7 positions matching TRBD2. This CDR3 comprises 15 residues. The trim removed 0 bases at V and 5 bases at J, leaving 4 bases unmatched. Germline assignment: CDR1 LGHDT and CDR2 YNNKEL (reference sequence). CDR3 sequence (DNA): TGTGCCAGCAGCCAAGACCTCGGGGGGAACAATGAGCAGTTCTTC. This sequence encodes CASSQDLGGNNEQFF.

The chain carries TRBV11-2 and TRBJ1-5; D remains unclear. The length of the CDR3 is 15 residues. Trimming left V 1 base short and J 5 bases short, with 12 bases between. Germline values: CDR1 SGHAT, CDR2 FQNNGV. The CDR3 region is CASSLVGDPHQPQHF. CDR3 nucleotides: TGTGCCAGCAGCTTAGTCGGCGACCCACATCAGCCCCAGCATTTT. The variable domain in full, with the rest retrieved from reference TRBV11-2 and TRBJ1-5, is EAGVAQSPRYKIIEKRQSVAFWCNPISGHATLYWYQQILGQGPKLLIQFQNNGVVDDSQLPKDRFSAERLKGVDSTLKIQPAKLEDSAVYLCASSLVGDPHQPQHFGDGTRLSIL.

This sequence joins TRBV27 and TRBJ1-4, with D unclear. This CDR3 spans 14 amino acids. The V gene's germline CDR1 is MNHEY and CDR2 SMNVEV (reference sequence). Trimming left V 6 bases short and J 2 bases short, with 10 bases between. The chain's CDR3 is CASRGIGTNEKLFF. The CDR3 DNA reads as TGTGCCAGCAGGGGCATTGGGACTAATGAAAAACTGTTTTTT.

The rearrangement uses TRBV6-2 or TRBV6-3 and TRBJ1-5; a weak D match, TRBD1 (5 bases). Per germline, CDR1 MNHEY and CDR2 SVGEGT. The CDR3 length is 13 residues. Deletions cut 5 bases from V and 4 bases from J, with 9 bases between. The CDR3 coding sequence is TGTGCCAGCAGTAAGACAGAAAATCAGCCCCAGCATTTT. It encodes CASSKTENQPQHF.

V gene TRBV7-9 combines with J gene TRBJ1-1; 10 positions match TRBD1. CDR3 size: 14 residues. Trimming removed 4 bases from V and 7 bases from J; junction bases left unmatched: 6. Germline V gives CDR1 SEHNR, CDR2 FQNEAQ (reference sequence). The CDR3 here is CASSYLGTGDEAFF. In DNA, the CDR3 is TGTGCCAGCAGCTACTTAGGGACAGGGGATGAAGCTTTCTTT.

CDR3 region: CASSVAGLNTEAFF. The CDR3 nucleotides are TGTGCCAGCAGCGTAGCAGGGCTGAACACTGAAGCTTTCTTT. The chain joins TRBV9 to TRBJ1-1, with D maybe TRBD1 (5 bases). The V and J ends lost 0 bases and 0 bases respectively, with 6 bases between them. CDR3 length: 14 amino acids. Per germline, CDR1 SGDLS and CDR2 YYNGEE. Full variable domain (rest looked up from reference TRBV9 and TRBJ1-1): DSGVTQTPKHLITATGQRVTLRCSPRSGDLSVYWYQQSLDQGLQFLIQYYNGEERAKGNILERFSAQQFPDLHSELNLSSLELGDSALYFCASSVAGLNTEAFFGQGTRLTVV.

The chain uses TRBV29-1 and TRBJ2-3; D unresolved. Trimming took off 7 bases at V and 0 bases at J, with 14 bases between the two ends. The CDR3 has 14 amino acids. Germline CDR1 reads SQVTM; CDR2 reads ANQGSEA. CDR3 amino acids: CSAEGHLSTDTQYF. The CDR3 coding sequence is TGCAGCGCCGAAGGGCATCTCAGCACAGATACGCAGTATTTT.

The CDR3 sequence is CASESRWSYEQYF. The CDR3, as DNA: TGTGCCTCTGAATCGAGATGGTCCTACGAGCAGTACTTC. The chain employs TRBV30 and TRBJ2-7; D is ambiguous. This CDR3 comprises 13 residues. CDR1 and CDR2 (germline): GTSNPN, SVGIG (reference sequence). V lost 7 bases and J lost 1, with 14 bases in between.

The chain joins TRBV20-1 to TRBJ2-1; no firm D call. The germline V gene has CDR1 DFQATT and CDR2 SNEGSKA (reference sequence). Deletions cut 6 bases from V and 4 bases from J, with 10 bases between. This CDR3 has 12 residues. The CDR3 here is CSADDGYNEQFF. The CDR3 DNA is TGCAGTGCGGACGACGGTTACAATGAGCAGTTCTTC.

The V call is TRBV30, the J call TRBJ2-1; D call uncertain. Trimming cost V 3 bases and J 10 bases, with 13 bases left between them. Germline CDR1 reads GTSNPN; CDR2 reads SVGIG (reference sequence). This CDR3 spans 12 amino acids. CDR3 amino acids: CAWSHSMIEQFF. As DNA, the CDR3 is TGTGCCTGGAGCCACAGCATGATAGAGCAGTTCTTC.

J is TRBJ2-3 and V is TRBV27; 7 bases fit TRBD1. J lost 5 bases, V lost 6 bases, and 14 bases had no gene match. The germline gives CDR1 MNHEY, CDR2 SMNVEV (reference sequence). The CDR3 loop spans 16 amino acids. The CDR3 region has the DNA TGTGCCAGCAGACCCATGACAGGGACCGAGGTAGATACGCAGTATTTT. Translating gives CASRPMTGTEVDTQYF.

This sequence joins TRBV4-2 and TRBJ1-6, with 7 bases aligning to TRBD1. The CDR3 sequence is 15 residues long. Trimming took 1 base from V and 5 from J; bases not matched to a gene: 2. The germline V gene encodes CDR1 LGHNA and CDR2 YNFKEQ. This CDR3 is CASSQGDRDNSPLHF. The CDR3 nucleotides read TGTGCCAGCAGCCAAGGGGACAGAGATAATTCACCCCTCCACTTT.

V gene TRBV19 combines with J gene TRBJ2-1; D is unclear. V gave up 6 bases and J gave up 4 bases, with 10 bases separating them. Looked up from germline, CDR1 is LNHDA and CDR2 is SQIVND (reference sequence). The CDR3 is made up of 13 amino acids. The CDR3 nucleotides read TGTGCCAGTAGCCCCTCACGATACAATGAGCAGTTCTTC. Its protein product is CASSPSRYNEQFF.